This T cell receptor (beta chain) came from a study of blood T cell repertoires in COVID-19. Study-level information: There were acute and convalescent COVID-19 samples, and they came from the United States, Italy and Spain.

Authors' methods: Amplifying reference gene primers gave estimates of nucleated cell counts. Method: immunoSEQ multiplex PCR; TCRdb's copy keeps in-frame clones and lacks some. From that table come the V and J calls and clone size; the DNA was used to work out D and trimming. The profile shows more than 85,000 clones, approximately 85% of them singletons. V lost 6 bases and J 4 bases, leaving 19 bases between the germline ends. The germline V gene has CDR1 MNHEY and CDR2 SVGAGI. This CDR3 is 15 amino acids long. The sequenced material came from peripheral blood. This TCR came from a man in his forties or fifties with active or convalescent COVID-19. The V gene is TRBV6-5, the J gene TRBJ2-7; TRBD2 might be the D (5 bases). CDR3 in amino acids: CASSTQGGGVYEQYF. In DNA, the CDR3 is TGTGCCAGCAGCACTCAAGGAGGCGGAGTATACGAGCAGTACTTC.